The next 30 T cell receptor beta chains were all read from a single sample in a study of blood T cell repertoires in COVID-19. This table comes from immunoSEQ multiplex PCR, and its TCRdb copy is limited to in-frame clones, with some not included. The sample has approximately 50,000 clones; about 82% are singletons. Sequencing was performed on peripheral blood. These receptors were taken from a woman of 80 years or more with acute or convalescent COVID-19.

V usage is TRBV12-5 and J usage is TRBJ2-1, with 13 bases that match TRBD2. The CDR3 spans 15 residues. The junction had 3 bases not matched to a gene; V was cut back by 4 bases and J by 6 bases. The germline CDR1 and CDR2 sequences are LGHNT and FRNRAP. CDR3 bases: TGTGCTAGTGGTTGGGGACTAGCGGGGTTCAATGAGCAGTTCTTC. Residues: CASGWGLAGFNEQFF. The full variable domain, with the rest looked up from reference TRBV12-5 and TRBJ2-1, is DARVTQTPRHKVTEMGQEVTMRCQPILGHNTVFWYRQTMMQGLELLAYFRNRAPLDDSGMPKDRFSAEMPDATLATLKIQPSEPRDSAVYFCASGWGLAGFNEQFFGPGTRLTVL.

The chain is built from TRBV7-6 and TRBJ2-5, with D maybe TRBD2 (6 bases). The germline V gene has CDR1 SGHVS and CDR2 FNYEAQ. V lost 1 base to trimming and J lost 5 bases, with 14 bases between them. The CDR3 loop spans 15 amino acids. The CDR3 DNA sequence: TGTGCCAGCAGCTTAGTATCTGCAGGAGGGGAGACCCAGTACTTC. This sequence encodes CASSLVSAGGETQYF.

The V gene is TRBV24-1, the J gene TRBJ2-2, with a possible D match to TRBD1 (5 bases). V shed 3 bases and J shed 0 bases, with 7 bases lying between them. This CDR3 comprises 15 residues. The germline CDR1 and CDR2 sequences are KGHDR and SFDVKD. The CDR3 is CATSDQGTNTGELFF. For the CDR3, the DNA is TGTGCCACCAGTGATCAGGGTACGAACACCGGGGAGCTGTTTTTT.

The rearrangement uses TRBV3-1 (or the pseudogene TRBV3-2) and TRBJ1-5; possibly TRBD1 for D (6 bases). This CDR3 has 13 amino acids. CDR1 LGHDT and CDR2 YNNKEL come from the germline V gene (reference sequence). The V end was cut by 3 bases, the J end by 5 bases, with 8 bases between. DNA of the CDR3: TGTGCCAGCAGCCAGGCAGGGGATCAGCCCCAGCATTTT. This translates into CASSQAGDQPQHF.

The chain links TRBV2 to TRBJ1-2; weak D call: TRBD1 (6 bases). The CDR3 runs 16 residues. V was clipped by 6 bases and J by 0 bases, with 17 bases between them. Germline values: CDR1 SNHLY, CDR2 FYNNEI. The CDR3 loop reads CASRPDRNKANYGYTF. In DNA, the CDR3 is TGTGCCAGCAGACCGGACAGAAACAAAGCTAACTATGGCTACACCTTC.

V gene TRBV25-1 combines with J gene TRBJ1-5; D not certain. V lost 2 bases, J lost 4 bases, and 12 bases lay in between. The germline V gene has CDR1 MGHDK and CDR2 SYGVNS. The CDR3 sequence is 15 residues long. CDR3 DNA: TGTGCCAGCAGTGAAGGTCCGGGTAGGAATCAGCCCCAGCATTTT. Translation: CASSEGPGRNQPQHF.

This clone turned up a few times. This chain links TRBV6-5 with TRBJ1-1; D may be TRBD1 (6 bases). The CDR3 spans 13 residues. Trimming pared 6 bases from V and 5 bases from J, leaving 13 bases between. Germline V gene data show CDR1 as MNHEY and CDR2 as SVGAGI. This CDR3 is CASRGGLGTEAFF. In DNA form, the CDR3 reads TGTGCCAGCAGGGGGGGGCTAGGAACTGAAGCTTTCTTT.

There are a few counts of this clone. The CDR3, as DNA: TGTGCCAGCAGCCATACGACAGGGGCAAACACTGAAGCTTTCTTT. Translating it yields CASSHTTGANTEAFF. The chain uses TRBV3-1 (or the pseudogene TRBV3-2) and TRBJ1-1; 8 nucleotides agree with TRBD1. Trimming took 3 bases from V and 2 from J; bases not matched to a gene: 5. From germline, CDR1 is LGHDT and CDR2 YNNKEL (reference sequence). The CDR3 is 15 amino acids.

This clone was counted a single time. The gene calls are TRBV19 and TRBJ2-2; TRBD1 aligns across 8 bases. The trim removed 5 bases at V and 6 bases at J, leaving 5 bases unmatched. This CDR3 region has 14 residues. Per the germline V gene, CDR1 is LNHDA and CDR2 is SQIVND (reference sequence). The DNA of the CDR3 is TGTGCCAGTAGTGTCGACAGGGGAGCCGGGGAGCTGTTTTTT. Its translation: CASSVDRGAGELFF.

The table lists this clone with a count of one. The gene calls are TRBV7-3 and TRBJ2-1; tentatively, D is TRBD2 (6 bases). The V end lost 6 bases, the J end lost 7 bases, and 13 bases lay between the germline ends. This CDR3 is built from 13 residues. Germline V gene sequence: CDR1 SGHTA, CDR2 FQGTGA. The DNA for the CDR3 is TGTGCCAGCAGTTTGGCAGGGAGGAATGAGCAGTTCTTC. It is translated as CASSLAGRNEQFF.

The chain carries TRBV6-1 and TRBJ2-1; no definite D call. Trimming pared 1 base from V and 7 bases from J, leaving 8 bases between. This CDR3 has 13 residues. CDR1 MNHNS and CDR2 SASEGT come from the germline V gene. CDR3 protein: CASSEGPRNEQFF. The CDR3 DNA reads as TGTGCCAGCAGTGAAGGGCCCAGGAATGAGCAGTTCTTC.

The chain recombines TRBV6-4 with TRBJ1-6; D is unresolved. In germline, CDR1 is MRHNA, CDR2 SNTAGT. The V end was cut by 2 bases, the J end by 4 bases, with 6 bases between. CDR3 size: 14 residues. CDR3 DNA: TGTGCCAGCAGTGACATTCTGTATAATTCACCCCTCCACTTT. Translation: CASSDILYNSPLHF.

Of note for this clone: An end of the junction differs from the germline gene, which may be a read error. CDR3: CASGLGQDEYSF. CDR3 nucleotides: TGTGCTAGTGGTTTGGGCCAGGATGAGTACTCCTTC. J is TRBJ1-2 and V is TRBV12-5; D unclear. Germline V lookup: CDR1 LGHNT, CDR2 FRNRAP. The CDR3 totals 12 residues.

The V and J genes are TRBV7-3 and TRBJ2-3; possible D gene TRBD2, 5 bases. CDR1 and CDR2 from the germline V gene are SGHTA and FQGTGA. V lost 1 base, J lost 6 bases, and 8 bases lay in between. This CDR3 comprises 13 residues. This CDR3 reads CASSLKPSDTQYF. DNA of the CDR3: TGTGCCAGCAGCTTAAAACCTAGCGATACGCAGTATTTT.

This chain uses TRBV9 with TRBJ2-1, with TRBD1 as a possible D gene (5 bases). Germline V gene sequence: CDR1 SGDLS, CDR2 YYNGEE. This CDR3 region has 15 residues. The germline V and J ends were trimmed by 1 base and 9 bases, with 17 bases remaining between them. The CDR3 DNA sequence: TGTGCCAGCAGCGTATCCGGACAACACAACGGTGAGCAGTTCTTC. Protein product: CASSVSGQHNGEQFF.

The chain is built from TRBV5-1 and TRBJ1-6; 7 bases are shared with TRBD1. J was trimmed by 0 bases and V by 4 bases; bases with no gene match: 4. The germline CDR1 and CDR2 sequences are SGHRS and YFSETQ. This CDR3 has 16 residues. CDR3 region: CASSTRQGSYNSPLHF. Written as DNA, the CDR3 is TGCGCCAGCAGCACCAGACAGGGCTCCTATAATTCACCCCTCCACTTT.

The chain employs TRBV14 and TRBJ1-2; no firm D call. Germline CDR1 reads SGHDN; CDR2 reads FVKESK. The CDR3 has 14 residues. Trimming took 0 bases from V and 4 from J, leaving 9 bases between them. CDR3 sequence: CASSQEKASYGYTF. The CDR3 DNA follows: TGTGCCAGCAGCCAAGAGAAAGCTTCCTATGGCTACACCTTC. Full variable domain (outside the CDR3, taken from reference TRBV14 and TRBJ1-2): EAGVTQFPSHSVIEKGQTVTLRCDPISGHDNLYWYRRVMGKEIKFLLHFVKESKQDESGMPNNRFLAERTGGTYSTLKVQPAELEDSGVYFCASSQEKASYGYTFGSGTRLTVV.

The chain has TRBV3-1 (or the pseudogene TRBV3-2) and TRBJ2-2; 8 bases agree with TRBD1. Germline loops: CDR1 LGHDT, CDR2 YNNKEL (reference sequence). The CDR3 length is 17 residues. The J segment lost 6 bases and the V segment lost 1 base, leaving 10 bases of the junction unmatched. The DNA for the CDR3 is TGTGCCAGCAGCCAAGCTTACGGACAGGGTTCGGCCGGGGAGCTGTTTTTT. This sequence encodes CASSQAYGQGSAGELFF.

The CDR3 loop reads CASSSMTGPETQYF. The DNA for the CDR3 is TGTGCCAGCAGCTCAATGACAGGGCCCGAGACCCAGTACTTC. The chain couples TRBV11-1 to TRBJ2-5, with 7 bases fitting TRBD1. In germline, CDR1 is SGHAT, CDR2 FQDESV (reference sequence). The V gene end was trimmed by 4 bases and the J gene end by 5 bases; junction bases not matched to a gene: 7. CDR3 length: 14 amino acids.

V and J are TRBV28 and TRBJ2-5, with D maybe TRBD1 (6 bases). Between the trimmed V and J ends, which lost 6 bases and 2 bases, there was a span of 13 bases. The CDR3 covers 14 residues. Germline-derived CDR1 and CDR2 are MDHEN and SYDVKM. The CDR3 is CASSTRDMQETQYF. CDR3 bases: TGTGCCAGCAGCACAAGGGACATGCAAGAGACCCAGTACTTC. Full variable domain (rest looked up from reference TRBV28 and TRBJ2-5): DVKVTQSSRYLVKRTGEKVFLECVQDMDHENMFWYRQDPGLGLRLIYFSYDVKMKEKGDIPEGYSVSREKKERFSLILESASTNQTSMYLCASSTRDMQETQYFGPGTRLLVL.

The rearrangement links TRBV6-1 to TRBJ1-2; D is possibly TRBD1 (6 bases). Trimming stripped 1 base from V and 5 bases from J, with 11 bases between. Germline CDR1 is MNHNS and CDR2 is SASEGT. The CDR3 has 14 amino acids. The CDR3 protein is CASSEGTQGYGYTF. CDR3 coding DNA: TGTGCCAGCAGTGAAGGGACACAGGGTTATGGCTACACCTTC.

CDR3 DNA: TGTGCCAGCAGCAACCAAGGAGGGGACACTGAAGCTTTCTTT. Translated: CASSNQGGDTEAFF. The V and J genes are TRBV6-5 and TRBJ1-1; D might be TRBD1 (5 bases). V gave up 6 bases and J gave up 3 bases, with 14 bases separating them. The CDR3 totals 14 residues. Germline CDR1 and CDR2: MNHEY and SVGAGI.

This clone was recorded once. The sample carries other DNA sequences with the same CDR3. The chain links TRBV5-1 to TRBJ1-1, with 11 bases matching TRBD1. Losses at the gene ends were 4 bases for V and 5 bases for J; bases not matched to a gene: 7. The CDR3 length is 15 residues. Germline V lookup: CDR1 SGHRS, CDR2 YFSETQ. CDR3 amino acids: CASSLTGTGGTEAFF. CDR3 nucleotides: TGCGCCAGCAGCCTTACCGGGACAGGGGGGACTGAAGCTTTCTTT.

The J gene is TRBJ2-2, the V gene TRBV19, with a weak D call TRBD1 (6 bases). The germline CDR1 and CDR2 sequences are LNHDA and SQIVND (reference sequence). Trimming removed 4 bases at V and 7 bases at J, with 19 bases between. This CDR3 spans 16 amino acids. The CDR3 nucleotides are TGTGCCAGTAGTACGCCCACAACAGGGTGGAACGGGGAGCTGTTTTTT. Translating it yields CASSTPTTGWNGELFF.

The J gene is TRBJ2-3, the V gene TRBV5-4; D possibly corresponds to TRBD2 (5 bases). The CDR3 runs to 16 residues. Trimming removed 2 bases from V and 3 bases from J, with 16 bases in between. The germline V gene has CDR1 SGHNT and CDR2 YYREEE (reference sequence). The CDR3 protein is CASSLLSGLETDTQYF. The DNA of the CDR3 is TGTGCCAGCAGCTTACTATCTGGACTGGAAACAGATACGCAGTATTTT.

This clone was seen once. The rearrangement uses TRBV5-5 and TRBJ2-1; 14 bases agree with TRBD2. The V and J ends lost 0 bases and 8 bases, in that order; junction bases with no gene match: 4. The CDR3 is 16 residues long. CDR1 and CDR2 from the germline V gene are SGHKS and YYEKEE (reference sequence). CDR3 in amino acids: CASSLEGTSGSYEQFF. CDR3 sequence (DNA): TGTGCCAGCAGCTTGGAAGGGACTAGCGGGAGTTATGAGCAGTTCTTC.

J is TRBJ2-1 and V is TRBV11-2; 10 bases match TRBD1. The CDR3 contains 14 residues. The germline gives CDR1 SGHAT, CDR2 FQNNGV. Trimming at V came to 5 bases and at J to 5 bases, leaving 3 bases not matched to a gene. The CDR3 spells CASSRGQGDNEQFF. The CDR3 nucleotides are TGTGCCAGCAGCAGAGGACAGGGGGACAATGAGCAGTTCTTC.

This clone was picked up one time. The same CDR3 is also encoded by other DNA sequences in this sample. The gene calls are TRBV5-6 and TRBJ1-2; 8 nucleotides match TRBD1. The V gene's germline CDR1 is SGHDT and CDR2 YYEEEE. The CDR3 has 15 residues. J gave up 0 bases and V 2 bases, and 3 bases lay outside the gene matches. Here the CDR3 DNA reads TGTGCCAGCAGCTTTGGGGACAGGCCTAACTATGGCTACACCTTC. It translates to CASSFGDRPNYGYTF.

This chain uses TRBV9 with TRBJ2-5; 10 nucleotides match TRBD2. J lost 5 bases, V lost 0 bases, and 7 bases had no gene match. The CDR3 covers 16 residues. CDR1 is SGDLS and CDR2 is YYNGEE in the germline V gene. The CDR3 here is CASSVGLGLAEETQYF. In DNA form, the CDR3 reads TGTGCCAGCAGCGTAGGTCTAGGACTAGCGGAGGAGACCCAGTACTTC.

The rearrangement links TRBV4-1 to TRBJ1-1; tentatively, D is TRBD1 (5 bases). Trimming removed 2 bases at V and 1 base at J, with 11 bases between. The germline V gene has CDR1 MGHRA and CDR2 YSYEKL. The CDR3 length is 15 residues. For the CDR3, the DNA is TGCGCCAGCAGCCAACAGCACAGGACGAACACTGAAGCTTTCTTT. It codes for CASSQQHRTNTEAFF.